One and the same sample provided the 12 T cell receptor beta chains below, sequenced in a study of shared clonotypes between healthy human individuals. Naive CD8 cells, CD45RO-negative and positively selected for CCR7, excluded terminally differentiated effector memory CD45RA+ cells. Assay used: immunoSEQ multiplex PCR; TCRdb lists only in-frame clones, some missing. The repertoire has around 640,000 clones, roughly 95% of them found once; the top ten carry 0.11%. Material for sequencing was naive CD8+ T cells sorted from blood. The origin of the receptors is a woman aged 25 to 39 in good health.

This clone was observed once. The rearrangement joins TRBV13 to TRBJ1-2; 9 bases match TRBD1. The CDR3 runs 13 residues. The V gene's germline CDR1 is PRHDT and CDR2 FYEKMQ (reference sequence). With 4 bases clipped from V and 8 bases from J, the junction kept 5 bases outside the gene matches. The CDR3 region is CASSYRGQEGYTF. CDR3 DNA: TGTGCCAGCAGCTACAGGGGGCAGGAAGGCTACACCTTC.

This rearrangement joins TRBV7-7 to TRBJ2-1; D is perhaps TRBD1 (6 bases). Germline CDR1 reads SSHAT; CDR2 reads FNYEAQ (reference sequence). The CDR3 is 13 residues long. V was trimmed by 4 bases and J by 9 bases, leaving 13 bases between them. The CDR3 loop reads CASSSGTGIEQFF. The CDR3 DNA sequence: TGTGCCAGCAGCTCAGGCACAGGGATTGAGCAGTTCTTC. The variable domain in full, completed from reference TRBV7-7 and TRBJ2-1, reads GAGVSQSPRYKVTKRGQDVTLRCDPISSHATLYWYQQALGQGPEFLTYFNYEAQPDKSGLPSDRFSAERPEGSISTLTIQRTEQRDSAMYRCASSSGTGIEQFFGPGTRLTVL.

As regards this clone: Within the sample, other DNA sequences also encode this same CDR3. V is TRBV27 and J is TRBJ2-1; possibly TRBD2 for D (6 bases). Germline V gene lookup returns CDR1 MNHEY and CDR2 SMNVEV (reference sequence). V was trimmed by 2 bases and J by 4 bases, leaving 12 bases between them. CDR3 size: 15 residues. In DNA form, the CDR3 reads TGTGCCAGCAGTTTAAGGACGGGAGCATACAATGAGCAGTTCTTC. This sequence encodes CASSLRTGAYNEQFF.

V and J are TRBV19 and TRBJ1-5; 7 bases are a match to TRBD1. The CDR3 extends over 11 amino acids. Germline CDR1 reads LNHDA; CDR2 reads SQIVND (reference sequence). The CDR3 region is CVRRTGQPQHF. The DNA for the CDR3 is TGTGTCAGGAGGACAGGACAGCCCCAGCATTTT.

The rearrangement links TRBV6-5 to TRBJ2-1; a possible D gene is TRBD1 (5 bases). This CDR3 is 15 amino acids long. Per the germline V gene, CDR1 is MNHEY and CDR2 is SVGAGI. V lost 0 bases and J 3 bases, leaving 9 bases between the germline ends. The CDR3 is CASSYSGVLYNEQFF. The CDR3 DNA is TGTGCCAGCAGTTACTCAGGGGTCCTCTACAATGAGCAGTTCTTC.

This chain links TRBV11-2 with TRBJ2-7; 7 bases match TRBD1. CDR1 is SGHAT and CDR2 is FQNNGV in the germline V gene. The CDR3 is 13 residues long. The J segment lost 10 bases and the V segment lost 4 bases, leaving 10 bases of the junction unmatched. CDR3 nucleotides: TGTGCCAGCAGCTCCTCAGGGGGAGCGCGACAGTACTTC. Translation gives CASSSSGGARQYF.

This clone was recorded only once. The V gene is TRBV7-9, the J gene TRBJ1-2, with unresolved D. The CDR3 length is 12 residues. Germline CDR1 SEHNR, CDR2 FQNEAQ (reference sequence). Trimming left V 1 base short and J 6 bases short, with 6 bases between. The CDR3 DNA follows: TGTGCCAGCAGCTTAGGCGGTGATGGCTACACCTTC. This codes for CASSLGGDGYTF. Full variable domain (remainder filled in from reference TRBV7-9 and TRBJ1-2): DTGVSQNPRHKITKRGQNVTFRCDPISEHNRLYWYRQTLGQGPEFLTYFQNEAQLEKSRLLSDRFSAERPKGSFSTLEIQRTEQGDSAMYLCASSLGGDGYTFGSGTRLTVV.

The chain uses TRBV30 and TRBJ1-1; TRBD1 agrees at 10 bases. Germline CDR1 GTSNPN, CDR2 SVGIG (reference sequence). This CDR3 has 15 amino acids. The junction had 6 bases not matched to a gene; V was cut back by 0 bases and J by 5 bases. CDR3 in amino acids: CAWSVGTGVRTEAFF. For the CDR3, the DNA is TGTGCCTGGAGTGTAGGGACAGGGGTTAGAACTGAAGCTTTCTTT.

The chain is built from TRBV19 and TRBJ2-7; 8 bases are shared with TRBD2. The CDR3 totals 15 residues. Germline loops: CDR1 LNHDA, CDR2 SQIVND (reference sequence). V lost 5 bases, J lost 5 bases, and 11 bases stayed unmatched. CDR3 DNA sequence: TGTGCCAGTAGTTCACGAGCGGGAGTTCTGAACGAGCAGTACTTC. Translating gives CASSSRAGVLNEQYF.

CDR3 loop: CASSLLAGGGYNEQFF. As DNA, the CDR3 is TGTGCCAGCAGCTTGCTAGCTGGGGGTGGGTACAATGAGCAGTTCTTC. The J gene is TRBJ2-1, the V gene TRBV5-6; D could derive from TRBD1 or TRBD2 (5 bases each). Deletions cut 1 base from V and 4 bases from J, with 15 bases between. The length of the CDR3 is 16 residues. Germline lookup yields CDR1 SGHDT and CDR2 YYEEEE.

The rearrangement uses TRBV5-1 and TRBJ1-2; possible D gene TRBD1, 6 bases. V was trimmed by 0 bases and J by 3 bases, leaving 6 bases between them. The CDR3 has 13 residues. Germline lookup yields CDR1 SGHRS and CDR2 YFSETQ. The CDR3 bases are TGCGCCAGCAGCTTGGACAGGGACTATGGCTACACCTTC. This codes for CASSLDRDYGYTF. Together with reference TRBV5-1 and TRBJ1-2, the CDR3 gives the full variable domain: KAGVTQTPRYLIKTRGQQVTLSCSPISGHRSVSWYQQTPGQGLQFLFEYFSETQRNKGNFPGRFSGRQFSNSRSEMNVSTLELGDSALYLCASSLDRDYGYTFGSGTRLTVV.

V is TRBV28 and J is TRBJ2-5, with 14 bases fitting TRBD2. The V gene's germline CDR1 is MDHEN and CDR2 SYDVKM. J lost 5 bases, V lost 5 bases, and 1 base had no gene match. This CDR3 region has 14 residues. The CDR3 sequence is CASSGTSGSETQYF. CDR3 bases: TGTGCCAGCAGTGGGACTAGCGGGAGTGAGACCCAGTACTTC.